A single sample is the source of the 4 T cell receptor beta chains below, sequenced in a study of early T cells in non-severe SARS-CoV-2 infection. TCRdb used MiXCR to reprocess the 5' RACE reads, holding one entry per CDR3 protein. This sample has 65,000 to 75,000 distinct CDR3 sequences; around 14% occur once, and the top ten carry about 5.2%. Sequencing was carried out using whole blood. These receptors were obtained from an adult who was a healthcare worker with PCR-confirmed SARS-CoV-2 infection or an uninfected control (not recorded which).

Notes on this clonotype: This could be a read error, since a much larger clone is one nucleotide away. The rearrangement links TRBV9 to TRBJ2-3, with TRBD2 identical over 10 bases. The V gene end was trimmed by 4 bases and the J gene end by 1 base; junction bases not matched to a gene: 3. Germline loops: CDR1 SGDLS, CDR2 YYNGEE. The CDR3 has 15 amino acids. Here the CDR3 reads CASSPGTSGTDTQYF. The CDR3 DNA follows: TGTGCCAGCAGCCCCGGGACTAGCGGCACAGATACGCAGTATTTT.

At least ten counts were recorded for this clonotype. CDR3 sequence (DNA): TGTGCCTGGAGTGTACCCCCGCGGATAGAGTTCTTC. Protein sequence: CAWSVPPRIEFF. The chain carries TRBV30 and TRBJ2-1, with D unclear. This CDR3 has 12 residues. The V gene's germline CDR1 is GTSNPN and CDR2 SVGIG (reference sequence). Deletions cut 0 bases from V and 14 bases from J, with 14 bases between.

This clonotype was seen a handful of times. The chain couples TRBV12-3 or TRBV12-4 to TRBJ2-2; 8 nucleotides align to TRBD2. V shed 6 bases, J shed 0 bases, and the junction held 6 bases outside the gene matches. This CDR3 is 16 amino acids long. CDR3 protein: CASRTQLAANTGELFF. DNA for the CDR3: TGTGCCAGCAGAACACAACTAGCGGCGAACACCGGGGAGCTGTTTTTT.

The CDR3 sequence: CAISESPGGSYNEQFF. Written as DNA, the CDR3 is TGTGCCATCAGTGAGTCGCCAGGGGGGAGCTACAATGAGCAGTTCTTC. The chain carries TRBV10-3 and TRBJ2-1, with D possibly TRBD1 on 7 matching bases. Trimming removed 0 bases at V and 3 bases at J, with 12 bases between. The germline V gene has CDR1 ENHRY and CDR2 SYGVKD. The CDR3 extends over 16 amino acids.